The entry that follows covers one T cell receptor (beta chain) sequence. The sample is drawn from a study of shared T cell receptors in the human thymus. TCRdb keeps only in-frame clones here, not all; method: immunoSEQ multiplex PCR. Among approximately 760,000 clones, 70% to 90% were seen once, and the ten largest hold under 0.012%. These data also formed part of another study, on human thymus T cells. That work states: The sample donors, healthy Finnish infants, were having corrective surgery for congenital heart defects. From resections taken during corrective heart surgery, the thymus tissue was obtained. Related research has reported that thymic repertoires overlap highly among unrelated individuals.

The sequence derives from a girl under three years old with a congenital heart defect. Sequenced material: thymocytes.

The CDR3 sequence is CASSKGQGAHYEQYF. As DNA, the CDR3 is TGTGCCAGCAGCAAAGGACAGGGGGCCCACTACGAGCAGTACTTC. The V gene is TRBV6-1, the J gene TRBJ2-7; 11 bases align to TRBD1. The CDR3 has 15 amino acids. Germline V gene data show CDR1 as MNHNS and CDR2 as SASEGT. V shed 6 bases, J shed 3 bases, and the junction held 7 bases outside the gene matches.